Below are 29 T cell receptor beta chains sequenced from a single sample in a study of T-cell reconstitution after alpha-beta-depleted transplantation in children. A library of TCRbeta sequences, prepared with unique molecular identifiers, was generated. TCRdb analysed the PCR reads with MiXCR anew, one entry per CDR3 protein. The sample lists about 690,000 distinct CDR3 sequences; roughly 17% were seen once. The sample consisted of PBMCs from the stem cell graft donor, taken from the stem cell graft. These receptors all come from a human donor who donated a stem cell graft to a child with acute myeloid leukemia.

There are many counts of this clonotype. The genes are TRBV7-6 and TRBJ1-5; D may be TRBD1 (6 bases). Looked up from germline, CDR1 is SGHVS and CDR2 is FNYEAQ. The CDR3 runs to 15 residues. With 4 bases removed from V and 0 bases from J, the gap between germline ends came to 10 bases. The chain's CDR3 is CASSSGTYSNQPQHF. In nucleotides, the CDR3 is TGTGCCAGCAGCTCCGGGACATATAGCAATCAGCCCCAGCATTTT.

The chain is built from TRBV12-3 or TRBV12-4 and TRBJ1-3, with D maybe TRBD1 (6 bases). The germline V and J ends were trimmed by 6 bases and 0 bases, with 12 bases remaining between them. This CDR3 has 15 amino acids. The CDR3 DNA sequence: TGTGCCAGCAGCCCGAGGACAGACTCTGGAAACACCATATATTTT. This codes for CASSPRTDSGNTIYF.

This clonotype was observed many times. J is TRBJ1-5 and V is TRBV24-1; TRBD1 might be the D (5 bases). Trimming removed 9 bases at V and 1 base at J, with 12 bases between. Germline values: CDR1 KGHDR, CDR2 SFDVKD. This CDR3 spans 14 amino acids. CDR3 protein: CATGEGQSNQPQHF. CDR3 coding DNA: TGTGCCACCGGAGAGGGGCAGAGCAATCAGCCCCAGCATTTT.

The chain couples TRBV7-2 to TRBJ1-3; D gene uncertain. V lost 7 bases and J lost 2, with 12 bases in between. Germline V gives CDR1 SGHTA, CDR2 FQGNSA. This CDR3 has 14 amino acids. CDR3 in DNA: TGTGCCAGCACCGAGAGAGGGCCTGGAAACACCATATATTTT. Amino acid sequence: CASTERGPGNTIYF.

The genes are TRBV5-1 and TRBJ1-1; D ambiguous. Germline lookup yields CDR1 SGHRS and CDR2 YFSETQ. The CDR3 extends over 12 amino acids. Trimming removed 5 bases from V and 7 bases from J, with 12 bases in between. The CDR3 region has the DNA TGCGCCAGCAGAGGAGAAGGGCTTGAAGCTTTCTTT. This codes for CASRGEGLEAFF. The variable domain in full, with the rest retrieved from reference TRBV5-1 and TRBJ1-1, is KAGVTQTPRYLIKTRGQQVTLSCSPISGHRSVSWYQQTPGQGLQFLFEYFSETQRNKGNFPGRFSGRQFSNSRSEMNVSTLELGDSALYLCASRGEGLEAFFGQGTRLTVV.

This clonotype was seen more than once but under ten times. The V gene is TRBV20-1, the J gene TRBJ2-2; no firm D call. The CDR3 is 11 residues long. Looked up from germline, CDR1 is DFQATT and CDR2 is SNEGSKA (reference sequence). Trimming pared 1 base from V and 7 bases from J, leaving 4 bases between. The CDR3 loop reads CSARGNGELFF. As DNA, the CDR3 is TGCAGTGCTAGAGGGAACGGGGAGCTGTTTTTT.

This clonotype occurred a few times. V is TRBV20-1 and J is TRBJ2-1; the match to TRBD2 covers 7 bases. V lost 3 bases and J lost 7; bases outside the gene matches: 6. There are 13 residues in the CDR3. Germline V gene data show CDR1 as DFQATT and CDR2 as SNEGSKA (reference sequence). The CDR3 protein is CSASRGEVNEQFF. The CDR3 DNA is TGCAGTGCTAGTCGGGGGGAGGTGAATGAGCAGTTCTTC.

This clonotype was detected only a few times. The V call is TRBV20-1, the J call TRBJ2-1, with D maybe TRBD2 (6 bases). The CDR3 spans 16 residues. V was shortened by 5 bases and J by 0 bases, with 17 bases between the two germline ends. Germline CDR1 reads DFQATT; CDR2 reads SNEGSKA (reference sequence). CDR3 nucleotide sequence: TGCAGTGCTCCCATTTGGGGGGTGAGCTCCTACAATGAGCAGTTCTTC. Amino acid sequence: CSAPIWGVSSYNEQFF.

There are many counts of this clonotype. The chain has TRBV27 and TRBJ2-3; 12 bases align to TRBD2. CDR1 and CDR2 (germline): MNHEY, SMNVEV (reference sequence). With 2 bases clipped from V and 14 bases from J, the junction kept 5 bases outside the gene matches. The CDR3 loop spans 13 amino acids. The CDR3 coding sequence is TGTGCCAGCAGTTTAGCCGGACTAGCGGGGACGTATTTT. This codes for CASSLAGLAGTYF.

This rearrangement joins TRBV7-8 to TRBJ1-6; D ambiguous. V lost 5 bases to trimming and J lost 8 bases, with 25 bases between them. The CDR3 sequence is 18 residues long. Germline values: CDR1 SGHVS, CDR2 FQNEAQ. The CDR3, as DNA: TGTGCCAGCAGCCGCATGCTACCGGGCAGTACTGTGTATTCACCCCTCCACTTT. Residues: CASSRMLPGSTVYSPLHF.

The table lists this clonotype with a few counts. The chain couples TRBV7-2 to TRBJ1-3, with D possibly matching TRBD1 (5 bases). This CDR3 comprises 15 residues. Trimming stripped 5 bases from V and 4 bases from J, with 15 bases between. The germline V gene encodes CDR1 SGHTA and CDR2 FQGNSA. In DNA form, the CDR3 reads TGTGCCAGCAGCACACAGGCCCAGGGAGGAAACACCATATATTTT. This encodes CASSTQAQGGNTIYF.

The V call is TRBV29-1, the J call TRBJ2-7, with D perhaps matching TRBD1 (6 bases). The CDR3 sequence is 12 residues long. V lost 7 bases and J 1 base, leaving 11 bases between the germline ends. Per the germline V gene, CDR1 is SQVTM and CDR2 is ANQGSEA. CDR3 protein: CSAKGVSYEQYF. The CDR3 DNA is TGCAGCGCAAAGGGGGTGTCCTACGAGCAGTACTTC.

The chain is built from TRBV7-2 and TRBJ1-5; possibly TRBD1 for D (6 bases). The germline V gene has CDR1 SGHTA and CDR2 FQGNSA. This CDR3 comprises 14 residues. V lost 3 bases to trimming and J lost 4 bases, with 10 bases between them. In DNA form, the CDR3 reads TGTGCCAGCAGCTTTACAGGGCGGAATCAGCCCCAGCATTTT. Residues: CASSFTGRNQPQHF.

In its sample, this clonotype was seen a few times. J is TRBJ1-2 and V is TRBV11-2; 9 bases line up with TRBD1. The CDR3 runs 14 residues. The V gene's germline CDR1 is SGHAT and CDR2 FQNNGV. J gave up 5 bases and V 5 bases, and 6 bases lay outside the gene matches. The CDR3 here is CASSTSGTGYGYTF. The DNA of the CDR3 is TGTGCCAGCAGCACATCCGGGACAGGGTATGGCTACACCTTC.

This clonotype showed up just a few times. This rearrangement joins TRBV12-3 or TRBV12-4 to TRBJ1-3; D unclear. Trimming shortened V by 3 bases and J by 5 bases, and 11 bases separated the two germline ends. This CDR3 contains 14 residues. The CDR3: CASSLTVKRNTIYF. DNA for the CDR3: TGTGCCAGCAGTTTGACGGTAAAGCGAAACACCATATATTTT.

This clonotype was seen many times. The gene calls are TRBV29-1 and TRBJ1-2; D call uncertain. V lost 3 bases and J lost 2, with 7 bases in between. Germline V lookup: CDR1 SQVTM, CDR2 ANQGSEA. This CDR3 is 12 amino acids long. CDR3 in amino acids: CSVDGQNYGYTF. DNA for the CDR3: TGCAGCGTTGACGGCCAGAACTATGGCTACACCTTC.

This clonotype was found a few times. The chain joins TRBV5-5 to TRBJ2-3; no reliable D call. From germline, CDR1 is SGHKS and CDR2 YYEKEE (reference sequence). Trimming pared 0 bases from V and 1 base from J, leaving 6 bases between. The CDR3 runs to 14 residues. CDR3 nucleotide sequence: TGTGCCAGCAGCTTGGAACAACGCACAGATACGCAGTATTTT. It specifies CASSLEQRTDTQYF.

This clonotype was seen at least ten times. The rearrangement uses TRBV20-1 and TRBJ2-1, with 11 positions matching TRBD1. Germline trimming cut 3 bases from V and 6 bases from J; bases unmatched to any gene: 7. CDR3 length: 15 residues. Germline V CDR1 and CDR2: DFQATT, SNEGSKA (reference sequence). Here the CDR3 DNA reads TGCAGTGCTAGGAGGGGGACAGGGGGGGTCAATGAGCAGTTCTTC. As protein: CSARRGTGGVNEQFF.

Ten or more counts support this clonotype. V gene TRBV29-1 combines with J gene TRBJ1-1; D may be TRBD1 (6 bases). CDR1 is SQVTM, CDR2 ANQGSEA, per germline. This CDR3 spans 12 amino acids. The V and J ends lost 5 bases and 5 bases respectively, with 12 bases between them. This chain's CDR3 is CSVNRDTTEAFF. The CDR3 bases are TGCAGCGTTAACCGGGACACAACTGAAGCTTTCTTT.

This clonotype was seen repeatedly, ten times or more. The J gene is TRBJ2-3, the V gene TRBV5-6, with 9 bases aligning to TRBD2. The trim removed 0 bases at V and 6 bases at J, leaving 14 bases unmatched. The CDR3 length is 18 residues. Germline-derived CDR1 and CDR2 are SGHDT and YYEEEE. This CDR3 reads CASSLAGGGASGRDTQYF. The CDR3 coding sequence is TGTGCCAGCAGCTTGGCCGGCGGGGGGGCATCTGGAAGGGATACGCAGTATTTT.

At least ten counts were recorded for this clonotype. The CDR3 DNA sequence: TGCGCCAGCAGCTCTGGCAGTGAAGCTTTCTTT. Encoded protein: CASSSGSEAFF. The chain couples TRBV5-1 to TRBJ1-1; D not resolved. This CDR3 comprises 11 residues. The germline CDR1 and CDR2 sequences are SGHRS and YFSETQ. V was shortened by 3 bases and J by 7 bases, with 7 bases between the two germline ends.

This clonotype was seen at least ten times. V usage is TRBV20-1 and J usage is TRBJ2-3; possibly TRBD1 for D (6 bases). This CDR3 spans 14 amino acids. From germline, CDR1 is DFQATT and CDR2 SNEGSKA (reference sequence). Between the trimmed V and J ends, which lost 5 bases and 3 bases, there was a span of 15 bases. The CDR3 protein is CSAPRGWATDTQYF. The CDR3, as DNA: TGCAGTGCTCCCAGGGGATGGGCGACAGATACGCAGTATTTT.

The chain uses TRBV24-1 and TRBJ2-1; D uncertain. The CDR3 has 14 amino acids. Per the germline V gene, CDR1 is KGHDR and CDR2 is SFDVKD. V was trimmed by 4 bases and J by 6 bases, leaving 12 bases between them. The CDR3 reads CATSDLNVPNEQFF. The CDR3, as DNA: TGTGCCACCAGTGACCTTAATGTACCCAATGAGCAGTTCTTC.

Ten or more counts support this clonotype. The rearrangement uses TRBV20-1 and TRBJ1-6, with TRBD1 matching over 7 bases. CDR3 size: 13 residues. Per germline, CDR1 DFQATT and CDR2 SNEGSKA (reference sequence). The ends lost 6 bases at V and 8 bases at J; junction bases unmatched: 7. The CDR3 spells CSADTGDDSPLHF. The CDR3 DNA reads TGCAGTGCAGATACAGGGGACGATTCACCCCTCCACTTT.

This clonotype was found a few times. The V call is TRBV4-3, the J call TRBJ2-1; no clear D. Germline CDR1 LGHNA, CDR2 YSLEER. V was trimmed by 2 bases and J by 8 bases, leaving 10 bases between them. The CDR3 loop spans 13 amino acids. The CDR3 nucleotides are TGCGCCAGCAGCCAACGGCGGTTGGATGAGCAGTTCTTC. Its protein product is CASSQRRLDEQFF.

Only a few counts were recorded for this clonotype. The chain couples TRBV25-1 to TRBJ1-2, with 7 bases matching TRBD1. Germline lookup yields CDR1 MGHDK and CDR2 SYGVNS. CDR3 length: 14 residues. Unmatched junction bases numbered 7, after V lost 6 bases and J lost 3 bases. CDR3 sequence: CASSPKGAYYGYTF. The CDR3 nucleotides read TGTGCCAGCAGCCCAAAGGGGGCCTACTATGGCTACACCTTC.

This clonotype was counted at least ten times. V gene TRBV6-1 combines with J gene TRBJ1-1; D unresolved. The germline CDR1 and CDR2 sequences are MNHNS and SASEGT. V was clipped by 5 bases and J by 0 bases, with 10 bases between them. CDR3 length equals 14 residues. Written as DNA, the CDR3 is TGTGCCAGCAGTCCCAGCCTCATGAACACTGAAGCTTTCTTT. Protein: CASSPSLMNTEAFF.

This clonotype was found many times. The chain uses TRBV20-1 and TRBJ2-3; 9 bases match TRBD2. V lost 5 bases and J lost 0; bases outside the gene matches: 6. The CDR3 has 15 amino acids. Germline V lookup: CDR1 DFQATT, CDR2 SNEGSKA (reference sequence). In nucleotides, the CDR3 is TGCAGTGCTCCTAGCGGGGTATCTAGCACAGATACGCAGTATTTT. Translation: CSAPSGVSSTDTQYF.

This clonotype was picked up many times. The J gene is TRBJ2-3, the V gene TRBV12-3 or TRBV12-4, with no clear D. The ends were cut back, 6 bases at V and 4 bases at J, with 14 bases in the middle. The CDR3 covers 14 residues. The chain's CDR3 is CASRTPGNPDTQYF. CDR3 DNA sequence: TGTGCCAGCAGGACCCCCGGAAATCCAGATACGCAGTATTTT.